The TCR beta chain described here comes from a study of beta chain features in type 1 diabetes. Sequenced material consisted of expressed TCRB transcripts (all of the isolated RNA was reverse transcribed). Here immunoSEQ multiplex PCR was the method, and the copy in TCRdb shows in-frame clones only, minus some. The data contain fewer than 200,000 clones, less than 15% of them singletons. Germline CDR1 reads SGHNT; CDR2 reads YENEEA. Trimming removed 1 base at V and 5 bases at J, with 12 bases between. CDR3 length: 15 residues. This receptor was taken from a woman in her late teens or twenties in good health. The genes are TRBV11-3 and TRBJ2-1, with D possibly matching TRBD2 (5 bases). Sequenced: central memory CD4+ T cells from blood. The CDR3: CASSLGGGLDNEQFF. The CDR3 DNA is TGTGCCAGCAGCTTAGGGGGTGGACTGGACAATGAGCAGTTCTTC.